Shown below are 24 T cell receptor beta chains from a single sample sequenced in a study of cytomegalovirus exposure and HLA in healthy donors. The PCR had 60 Vbeta and 13 Jbeta primers. Using immunoSEQ multiplex PCR, the repertoire was profiled, and TCRdb retains in-frame clones only, with some absent. The top ten hold less than 2.5% of the sample, which has about 160,000 clones, more than 75% seen once. Sequenced: PBMCs. The receptor source for this set is a man in his late teens or twenties in good health and CMV-seropositive.

The chain links TRBV15 to TRBJ1-5, with 9 bases fitting TRBD1. V lost 4 bases, J lost 6 bases, and 7 bases stayed unmatched. The germline V gene has CDR1 LNHNV and CDR2 YYDKDF (reference sequence). This CDR3 is 15 amino acids long. The CDR3 loop is CATSKPGQGPQPQHF. The CDR3 DNA follows: TGTGCCACCAGCAAACCGGGACAGGGCCCTCAGCCCCAGCATTTT. Together with reference TRBV15 and TRBJ1-5, the CDR3 gives the full variable domain: DAMVIQNPRYQVTQFGKPVTLSCSQTLNHNVMYWYQQKSSQAPKLLFHYYDKDFNNEADTPDNFQSRRPNTSFCFLDIRSPGLGDTAMYLCATSKPGQGPQPQHFGDGTRLSIL.

The V gene is TRBV7-9, the J gene TRBJ2-1; the D gene is possibly TRBD1 (6 bases). Germline V CDR1 and CDR2: SEHNR, FQNEAQ (reference sequence). This CDR3 has 15 residues. Trimming stripped 4 bases from V and 0 bases from J, with 10 bases between. The CDR3 DNA is TGTGCCAGCAGCTCTGGACAGAGCTCCTACAATGAGCAGTTCTTC. Protein: CASSSGQSSYNEQFF.

This rearrangement joins TRBV4-3 to TRBJ2-6; weak D call: TRBD2 (6 bases). Trimming cost V 1 base and J 2 bases, with 12 bases left between them. The CDR3 runs 17 residues. The germline CDR1 and CDR2 sequences are LGHNA and YSLEER. In nucleotides, the CDR3 is TGCGCCAGCAGCCAAGTCCTGACTAGTCCTGGGGCCAACGTCCTGACTTTC. Protein sequence: CASSQVLTSPGANVLTF.

This clone was seen only once. This chain connects TRBV9 to TRBJ2-2; 8 nucleotides agree with TRBD2. This CDR3 spans 16 amino acids. Trimming removed 4 bases from V and 0 bases from J; junction bases left unmatched: 5. In germline, CDR1 is SGDLS, CDR2 YYNGEE. CDR3 in DNA: TGTGCCAGCAGCCACCAGCGGGGGACGAACACCGGGGAGCTGTTTTTT. Translating gives CASSHQRGTNTGELFF.

The chain is built from TRBV9 and TRBJ2-7; TRBD2 matches 10 bases. V was pared by 2 bases and J by 4 bases, with 6 bases of the junction left unmatched. This CDR3 contains 15 residues. Germline V gene sequence: CDR1 SGDLS, CDR2 YYNGEE. CDR3 DNA sequence: TGTGCCAGCAGCGTGGGGACTAGCGAGCGATACGAGCAGTACTTC. Protein product: CASSVGTSERYEQYF.

A single count supports this clone. The rearrangement joins TRBV2 to TRBJ2-1, with TRBD2 matching over 15 bases. The V gene's germline CDR1 is SNHLY and CDR2 FYNNEI. This CDR3 contains 20 residues. Trimming removed 7 bases from V and 0 bases from J; junction bases left unmatched: 13. For the CDR3, the DNA is TGTGCCAGCAAGGGCCCTGGGACTAGCGGGGGGACTTACTCCTACAATGAGCAGTTCTTC. This gives the protein CASKGPGTSGGTYSYNEQFF.

This chain joins TRBV11-2 and TRBJ2-7, with a weak D call TRBD1 (5 bases). Trimming removed 1 base from V and 3 bases from J, with 10 bases in between. Germline V gene lookup returns CDR1 SGHAT and CDR2 FQNNGV. This CDR3 region has 14 residues. The CDR3 sequence is CASSLVGRNYEQYF. CDR3 coding DNA: TGTGCCAGCAGCTTAGTGGGGCGGAACTACGAGCAGTACTTC. Variable domain in full (rest from reference TRBV11-2 and TRBJ2-7): EAGVAQSPRYKIIEKRQSVAFWCNPISGHATLYWYQQILGQGPKLLIQFQNNGVVDDSQLPKDRFSAERLKGVDSTLKIQPAKLEDSAVYLCASSLVGRNYEQYFGPGTRLTVT.

This clone was recorded once. The chain employs TRBV5-1 and TRBJ1-2; no clear D. From germline, CDR1 is SGHRS and CDR2 YFSETQ. This CDR3 contains 12 residues. The germline V and J ends were trimmed by 0 bases and 8 bases, with 8 bases remaining between them. CDR3 protein: CASSLGGEGYTF. CDR3 coding DNA: TGCGCCAGCAGCTTGGGCGGGGAAGGCTACACCTTC.

This CDR3 reads CASSPSTGVYNEQFF. The DNA of the CDR3 is TGTGCCAGCTCACCTTCGACGGGGGTCTACAATGAGCAGTTCTTC. The V call is TRBV18, the J call TRBJ2-1; TRBD2 is a possible D gene (6 bases). This CDR3 spans 15 amino acids. The germline CDR1 and CDR2 sequences are KGHSH and LQKENI. V shed 3 bases and J shed 3 bases, with 12 bases lying between them.

The chain carries TRBV11-1 and TRBJ2-1, with TRBD1 matching over 9 bases. This CDR3 region has 16 residues. Germline values: CDR1 SGHAT, CDR2 FQDESV (reference sequence). V was clipped by 2 bases and J by 2 bases; unmatched bases: 4. The CDR3 DNA follows: TGTGCCAGCAGCTTACGCGACAGGGGGACCTACAATGAGCAGTTCTTC. This gives the protein CASSLRDRGTYNEQFF.

The table lists this clone with a few counts. V is TRBV4-3 and J is TRBJ2-7; 7 positions agree with TRBD2. V shed 0 bases and J 2 bases; nucleotides not matched to a gene: 10. Germline V gene sequence: CDR1 LGHNA, CDR2 YSLEER. This CDR3 contains 17 residues. CDR3 DNA: TGCGCCAGCAGCCAAGAGCGAGCCGGGGGGAAGGCCTACGAGCAGTACTTC. Protein product: CASSQERAGGKAYEQYF.

The chain carries TRBV5-5 and TRBJ1-1; no clear D. Germline lookup yields CDR1 SGHKS and CDR2 YYEKEE (reference sequence). The CDR3 is made up of 13 amino acids. Trimming cost V 1 base and J 6 bases, with 10 bases left between them. In nucleotides, the CDR3 is TGTGCCAGCAGCTTGATCCCAGGCTCTGAAGCTTTCTTT. The encoded protein is CASSLIPGSEAFF. Using reference TRBV5-5 and TRBJ1-1 for the parts outside the CDR3, the full variable domain is DAGVTQSPTHLIKTRGQQVTLRCSPISGHKSVSWYQQVLGQGPQFIFQYYEKEERGRGNFPDRFSARQFPNYSSELNVNALLLGDSALYLCASSLIPGSEAFFGQGTRLTVV.

This chain joins TRBV9 and TRBJ1-4; 7 bases line up with TRBD1. CDR1 and CDR2 (germline): SGDLS, YYNGEE. With V trimmed by 4 bases and J by 1 base, 10 bases remained unmatched. CDR3 size: 17 residues. CDR3 amino acids: CASSSRTGLGTNEKLFF. The CDR3 coding sequence is TGTGCCAGCAGCTCAAGGACAGGCCTCGGAACTAATGAAAAACTGTTTTTT.

The chain links TRBV5-1 to TRBJ2-3; the D gene is possibly TRBD2 (5 bases). The V gene's germline CDR1 is SGHRS and CDR2 YFSETQ. The CDR3 consists of 15 residues. V lost 4 bases and J 4 bases, leaving 16 bases between the germline ends. Written as DNA, the CDR3 is TGCGCCAGCAGCCTCCTAGAGCCCGGGGCAGATACGCAGTATTTT. Translation gives CASSLLEPGADTQYF.

The chain uses TRBV5-8 and TRBJ2-1; TRBD1 agrees at 7 bases. The V gene's germline CDR1 is SGHTS and CDR2 YDEGEE. This CDR3 region has 13 residues. The junction had 8 bases not matched to a gene; V was cut back by 4 bases and J by 10 bases. DNA of the CDR3: TGTGCCAGCAGCCTTACAGGGGTGTTGGAGCAGTTCTTC. Translated: CASSLTGVLEQFF.

As concerns this clone: This specimen includes other DNA sequences encoding the same CDR3. The V and J genes are TRBV6-5 and TRBJ1-3, with D perhaps matching TRBD1 (6 bases). The CDR3 loop spans 15 amino acids. From germline, CDR1 is MNHEY and CDR2 SVGAGI. Trimming took off 0 bases at V and 2 bases at J, with 8 bases between the two ends. CDR3 residues: CASSYSQGPGNTIYF. Written as DNA, the CDR3 is TGTGCCAGCAGTTACTCACAGGGCCCTGGAAACACCATATATTTT.

The CDR3 sequence is CASSLGVGANNSPLHF. The CDR3 DNA reads as TGTGCCAGCAGCTTAGGTGTCGGAGCAAATAATTCACCCCTCCACTTT. V is TRBV7-9 and J is TRBJ1-6, with unresolved D. V was clipped by 1 base and J by 5 bases, with 12 bases between them. Germline V gene data show CDR1 as SEHNR and CDR2 as FQNEAQ (reference sequence). CDR3 length: 16 residues.

The count of this clone is one. The gene calls are TRBV6-5 and TRBJ1-5, with 9 positions matching TRBD1. The CDR3 loop spans 15 amino acids. The V segment lost 0 bases and the J segment 7 bases; nucleotides outside the gene matches: 4. Per the germline V gene, CDR1 is MNHEY and CDR2 is SVGAGI. The CDR3 protein is CASSYSSQGAQPQHF. As DNA, the CDR3 is TGTGCCAGCAGTTACTCGTCACAGGGGGCCCAGCCCCAGCATTTT.

This clone was detected a few times. For the CDR3, the DNA is TGCGCCAGCAGCCCGGAGTTGGCCTACACCGGGGAGCTGTTTTTT. Encoded protein: CASSPELAYTGELFF. The genes are TRBV5-1 and TRBJ2-2; D not certain. V was clipped by 4 bases and J by 3 bases, with 13 bases between them. CDR3 length: 15 residues. Germline V gene data show CDR1 as SGHRS and CDR2 as YFSETQ.

V is TRBV2 and J is TRBJ2-5; D perhaps matches TRBD2 (5 bases). The J call may be mistaken, given a closer DNA end match to TRBJ2-7. CDR1 is SNHLY, CDR2 FYNNEI, per germline. CDR3 length: 13 residues. The CDR3 sequence: CASSDRRDYEQYF. Here the CDR3 DNA reads TGTGCCAGCAGTGACCGCCGGGACTACGAGCAGTACTTC.

This chain connects TRBV29-1 to TRBJ2-1; 7 bases match TRBD2. The CDR3 contains 14 residues. The V segment lost 8 bases and the J segment 4 bases; nucleotides outside the gene matches: 11. Germline CDR1 reads SQVTM; CDR2 reads ANQGSEA. The CDR3 sequence: CSSTRTRGYNEQFF. As DNA, the CDR3 is TGCAGCTCTACGAGGACTAGAGGGTACAATGAGCAGTTCTTC.

This rearrangement joins TRBV4-1 to TRBJ1-2, with unresolved D. In germline, CDR1 is MGHRA, CDR2 YSYEKL. V was clipped by 0 bases and J by 7 bases, with 9 bases between them. The CDR3 consists of 13 residues. This chain's CDR3 is CASSQEAELGYTF. The CDR3 DNA is TGCGCCAGCAGCCAAGAGGCGGAACTTGGCTACACCTTC.

The chain combines TRBV29-1 with TRBJ2-7, with 7 bases matching TRBD2. Germline V gene lookup returns CDR1 SQVTM and CDR2 ANQGSEA. This CDR3 spans 14 amino acids. V was clipped by 4 bases and J by 2 bases; unmatched bases: 8. The DNA of the CDR3 is TGCAGCGTTGGCGGGGCTGGGGGGGCCTACGAGCAGTACTTC. Translating gives CSVGGAGGAYEQYF.

The chain combines TRBV29-1 with TRBJ2-7; D perhaps matches TRBD2 (6 bases). CDR1 is SQVTM and CDR2 is ANQGSEA in the germline V gene. The CDR3 has 14 amino acids. V was trimmed by 1 base and J by 0 bases, leaving 10 bases between them. The DNA of the CDR3 is TGCAGCGTTGAAGGGCGGGGAAGCTCCTACGAGCAGTACTTC. This codes for CSVEGRGSSYEQYF.